This is a list of T cell receptor beta chains from one sample in a study of T cell responses to AZD1222 COVID-19 vaccine. Only in-frame clones appear in the TCRdb table, and some are missing; sequencing was by immunoSEQ multiplex PCR. The sample shows 200,000 or so clones, about 92% of them seen only once. This sample comprised peripheral blood, obtained on day 0 of MenACWY control vaccination. These receptors all stem from an adult in good health. CDR3s include the opening cysteine and the closing phenylalanine or tryptophan. The D gene is left open where the match is weak. A row's size may be missing; if present it is once, few, many or a size class.

TRBJ1-2	-	TRBV30	-	TGTGCCTGGAGTCTAAGGGTAGGGTCTGGCTACACCTTC	CAWSLRVGSGYTF
TRBJ1-6	-	TRBV6-5	-	TGTGCCAGCAGTTCGGGCCAGACCTATAATTCACCCCTCCACTTT	CASSSGQTYNSPLHF
TRBJ1-2	-	TRBV7-9	-	TGTGCCAGCAGCTTTATTGACAGGACAGCCTATTCGGACTATGGCTACACCTTC	CASSFIDRTAYSDYGYTF
TRBJ2-1	-	TRBV11-2	-	TGTGCCAGCAGGACAAACAGGGGGGGCTCCTACAATGAGCAGTTCTTC	CASRTNRGGSYNEQFF
TRBJ1-6	-	TRBV7-2	-	TGTGCCAGCAGCTTAGACGTGGGTGGGGGAGCACCCCTCCACTTT	CASSLDVGGGAPLHF
TRBJ1-1	-	TRBV3-1/TRBV3-2	-	TGTGCCAGCAGCCAAACGACAGCGGCGAACACTGAAGCTTTCTTT	CASSQTTAANTEAFF
TRBJ1-4	-	TRBV7-2	-	TGTGCCAGCAGCTGGGGGACGGGAAATGAAAAACTGTTTTTT	CASSWGTGNEKLFF
TRBJ1-2	TRBD1	TRBV29-1	-	TGCAGCGTGGACAGGGGGGGGAAGAATGGCTACACCTTC	CSVDRGGKNGYTF
TRBJ2-7	-	TRBV12-3/TRBV12-4	-	TGTGCCAGCAGCCCAGGGGTAGCTCTCTCATACTACTTC	CASSPGVALSYYF
TRBJ2-5	-	TRBV10-2	-	TGCGCCAGCAGTGAGAGGGGGGCCCAAGAGACCCAGTACTTC	CASSERGAQETQYF
TRBJ2-2	-	TRBV4-1	-	TGCGCCAGCAGCCTAGGGAACACCGGGGAGCTGTTTTTT	CASSLGNTGELFF
TRBJ1-5	-	TRBV7-2	once	TGTGCCAGCAGCTTAGAGAAAAGCAATCAGCCCCAGCATTTT	CASSLEKSNQPQHF
TRBJ1-6	-	TRBV5-1	-	TGCGCCAGCAGCTTGGCGGGGGCGAGCTCCTATAATTCACCCCTCCACTTT	CASSLAGASSYNSPLHF
TRBJ2-4	TRBD1	TRBV23-1	-	TGCGCCAGCAGTCGGGACAGGGGGCGCTCATCCAAAAACATTCAGTACTTC	CASSRDRGRSSKNIQYF
TRBJ1-1	-	TRBV5-1	-	TGCGCCAGCAGCTTGGCCGCCAGGATGAACACTGAAGCTTTCTTT	CASSLAARMNTEAFF
TRBJ1-5	TRBD1	TRBV19	once	TGTGCCAGGGCTACAGGGGATAGCAATCAGCCCCAGCATTTT	CARATGDSNQPQHF
TRBJ2-6	-	TRBV18	-	TGTGCCAGCTCACCAATTGGGTCTGGGGCCAACGTCCTGACTTTC	CASSPIGSGANVLTF
TRBJ1-5	-	TRBV5-5	-	TGTGCCAGCAGCTTGGGGGCTTCCAATCAGCCCCAGCATTTT	CASSLGASNQPQHF
TRBJ2-7	-	TRBV20-1	-	TGCAGTGCTAGTACCAGGGTCGGTGGCGAGCAGTACTTC	CSASTRVGGEQYF
TRBJ1-1	-	TRBV29-1	-	TGCAGCGTTGAAGATCAGGGGACGGTAGCCGCTTTCTTT	CSVEDQGTVAAFF
TRBJ1-5	-	TRBV30	-	TGTGCCTGGAGTGTAGGGGCAATTAGCAATCAGCCCCAGCATTTT	CAWSVGAISNQPQHF
TRBJ2-7	-	TRBV28	few	TGTGCCAGCAGTTTAGCAGGTTCCTACGAGCAGTACTTC	CASSLAGSYEQYF
TRBJ2-1	-	TRBV9	-	TGTGCCAGCAGCGTAGAGGGGGGGCTATACAATGAGCAGTTCTTC	CASSVEGGLYNEQFF
TRBJ2-2	-	TRBV12-5	-	TGTGCTAGTGGTTTACAGGGTGTAGGAACCGGGGAGCTGTTTTTT	CASGLQGVGTGELFF
TRBJ1-3	TRBD1	TRBV5-1	once	TGCGCCAGCAGCTTGGAAGGGGGCGCGTCCGGAAACACCATATATTTT	CASSLEGGASGNTIYF
TRBJ1-1	TRBD1	TRBV6-5	few	TGTGCCAGCAGTTACAGGGGGCGGAGGACTGAAGCTTTCTTT	CASSYRGRRTEAFF
TRBJ1-3	-	TRBV3-1/TRBV3-2	-	TGTGCCAGCAACCGACAGGACTCTGGAAACACCATATATTTT	CASNRQDSGNTIYF
TRBJ2-1	TRBD2	TRBV4-3	once	TGCGCCAGCAGCCAAGATTTACCGGCGGGGGGCTCCTACAATGAGCAGTTCTTC	CASSQDLPAGGSYNEQFF
TRBJ1-1	-	TRBV18	-	TGTGCCAGCTCACCTGACAGAAAAAACACTGAAGCTTTCTTT	CASSPDRKNTEAFF
TRBJ1-1	-	TRBV6-5	few	TGTGCCAGCAGCAGACAAGGCCACACTGAAGCTTTCTTT	CASSRQGHTEAFF
TRBJ1-4	-	TRBV7-8	-	TGTGCCAGCAGCCAAGCCGCGGGGTCGGTAAAACTGTTTTTT	CASSQAAGSVKLFF
TRBJ1-2	-	TRBV24-1	-	TGTGCCACCAGGGCAGGCCGCTATGGCTACACCTTC	CATRAGRYGYTF
TRBJ2-7	TRBD1	TRBV20-1	-	TGCAGTGCTAGTCCTCGGGACAGGGGGTCCTACGAGCAGTACTTC	CSASPRDRGSYEQYF
TRBJ2-2	-	TRBV6-4	-	TGTGCCAGCAGTGCAGGGGACACCGGGGAGCTGTTTTTT	CASSAGDTGELFF
TRBJ1-2	-	TRBV5-6	-	TGTGCCAGCAGCCCCTTGGCAGGGATTCATGGCTACACCTTC	CASSPLAGIHGYTF
TRBJ1-5	TRBD1	TRBV3-1/TRBV3-2	-	TGTGCCAGCAGCCAGACAGGGAATCAGCCCCAGCATTTT	CASSQTGNQPQHF